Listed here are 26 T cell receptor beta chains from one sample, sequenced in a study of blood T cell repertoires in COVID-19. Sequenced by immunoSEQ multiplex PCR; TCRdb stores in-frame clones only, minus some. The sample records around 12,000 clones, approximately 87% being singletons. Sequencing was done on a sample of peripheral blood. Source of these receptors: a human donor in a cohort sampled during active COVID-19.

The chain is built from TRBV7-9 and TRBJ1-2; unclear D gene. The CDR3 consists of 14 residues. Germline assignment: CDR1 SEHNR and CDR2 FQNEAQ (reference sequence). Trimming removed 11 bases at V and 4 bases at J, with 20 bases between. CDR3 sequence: CAGSTGVSVYGYTF. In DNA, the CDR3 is TGTGCCGGATCAACCGGGGTTAGCGTCTATGGCTACACCTTC.

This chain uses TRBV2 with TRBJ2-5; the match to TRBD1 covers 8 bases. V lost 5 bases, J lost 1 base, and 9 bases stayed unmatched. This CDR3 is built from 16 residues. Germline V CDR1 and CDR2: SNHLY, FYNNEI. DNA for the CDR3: TGTGCCAGCAGTCTTGACAGGGGATCTCGCCAAGAGACCCAGTACTTC. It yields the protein CASSLDRGSRQETQYF.

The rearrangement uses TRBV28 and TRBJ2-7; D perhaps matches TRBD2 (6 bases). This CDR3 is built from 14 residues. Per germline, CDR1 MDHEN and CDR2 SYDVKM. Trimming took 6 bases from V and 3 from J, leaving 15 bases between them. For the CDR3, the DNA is TGTGCCAGCAGGAGGTGGGGACTGATCTACGAGCAGTACTTC. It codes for CASRRWGLIYEQYF.

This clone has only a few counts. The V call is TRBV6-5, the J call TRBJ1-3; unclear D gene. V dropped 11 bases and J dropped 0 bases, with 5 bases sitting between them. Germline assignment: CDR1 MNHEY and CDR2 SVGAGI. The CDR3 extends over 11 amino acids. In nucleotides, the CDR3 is TGTGCCGTCCTCTCTGGAAACACCATATATTTT. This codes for CAVLSGNTIYF.

In DNA form, the CDR3 reads TGTGCCAGCAGTTCGGACAGGGGAAGAACAGATACGCAGTATTTT. Protein sequence: CASSSDRGRTDTQYF. The rearrangement links TRBV2 to TRBJ2-3, with 9 nucleotides matching TRBD1. CDR1 is SNHLY, CDR2 FYNNEI, per germline. The ends lost 5 bases at V and 3 bases at J; junction bases unmatched: 6. The CDR3 has 15 amino acids.

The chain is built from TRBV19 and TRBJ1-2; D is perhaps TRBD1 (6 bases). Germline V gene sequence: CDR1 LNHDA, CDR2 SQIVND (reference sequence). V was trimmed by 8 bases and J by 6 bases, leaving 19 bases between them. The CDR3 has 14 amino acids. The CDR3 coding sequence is TGTGCCAGTCTCATGGCGGGGGGCGAGGATGGCTACACCTTC. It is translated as CASLMAGGEDGYTF.

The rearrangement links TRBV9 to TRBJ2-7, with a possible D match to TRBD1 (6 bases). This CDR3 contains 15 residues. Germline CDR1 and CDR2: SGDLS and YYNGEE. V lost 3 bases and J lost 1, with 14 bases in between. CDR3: CASSAAAGTSYEQYF. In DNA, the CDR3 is TGTGCCAGCAGCGCCGCTGCAGGGACATCCTACGAGCAGTACTTC. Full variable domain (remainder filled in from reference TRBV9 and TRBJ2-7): DSGVTQTPKHLITATGQRVTLRCSPRSGDLSVYWYQQSLDQGLQFLIQYYNGEERAKGNILERFSAQQFPDLHSELNLSSLELGDSALYFCASSAAAGTSYEQYFGPGTRLTVT.

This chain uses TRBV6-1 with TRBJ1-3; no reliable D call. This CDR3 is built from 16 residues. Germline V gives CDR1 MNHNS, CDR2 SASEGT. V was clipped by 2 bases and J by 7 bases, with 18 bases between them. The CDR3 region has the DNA TGTGCCAGCAGTGAATCTTTACCGGGATTAGGGAACACCATATATTTT. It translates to CASSESLPGLGNTIYF.

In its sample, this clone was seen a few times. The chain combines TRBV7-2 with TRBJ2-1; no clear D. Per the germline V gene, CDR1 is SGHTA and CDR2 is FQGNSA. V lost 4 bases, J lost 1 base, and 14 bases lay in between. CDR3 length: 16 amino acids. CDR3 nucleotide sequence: TGTGCCAGCAGCTCCACACCCAGACTGTCCTACAATGAGCAGTTCTTC. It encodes CASSSTPRLSYNEQFF.

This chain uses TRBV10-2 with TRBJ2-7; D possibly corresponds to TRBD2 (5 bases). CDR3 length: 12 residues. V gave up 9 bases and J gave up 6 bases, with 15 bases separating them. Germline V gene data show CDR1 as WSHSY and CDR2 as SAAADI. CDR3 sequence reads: CASSDSILEQYF. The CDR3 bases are TGCGCCAGTTCGGACTCCATACTCGAGCAGTACTTC.

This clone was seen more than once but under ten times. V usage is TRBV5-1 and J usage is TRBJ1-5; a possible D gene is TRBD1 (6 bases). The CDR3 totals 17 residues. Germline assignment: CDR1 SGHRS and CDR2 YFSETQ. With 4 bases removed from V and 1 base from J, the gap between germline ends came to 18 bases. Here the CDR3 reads CASSVGGAVGSNQPQHF. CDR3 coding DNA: TGCGCCAGCAGCGTCGGGGGGGCCGTCGGAAGCAATCAGCCCCAGCATTTT. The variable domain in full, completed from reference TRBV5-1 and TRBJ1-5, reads KAGVTQTPRYLIKTRGQQVTLSCSPISGHRSVSWYQQTPGQGLQFLFEYFSETQRNKGNFPGRFSGRQFSNSRSEMNVSTLELGDSALYLCASSVGGAVGSNQPQHFGDGTRLSIL.

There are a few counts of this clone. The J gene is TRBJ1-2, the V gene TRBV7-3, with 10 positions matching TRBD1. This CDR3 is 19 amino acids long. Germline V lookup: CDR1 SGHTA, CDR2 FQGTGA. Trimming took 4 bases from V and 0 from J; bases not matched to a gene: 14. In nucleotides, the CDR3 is TGTGCCAGCAGCTCCCCCTTATATAGACAGGGGGCTACTAACTATGGCTACACCTTC. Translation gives CASSSPLYRQGATNYGYTF. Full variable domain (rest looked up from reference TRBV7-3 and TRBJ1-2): GAGVSQTPSNKVTEKGKYVELRCDPISGHTALYWYRQSLGQGPEFLIYFQGTGAADDSGLPNDRFFAVRPEGSVSTLKIQRTERGDSAVYLCASSSPLYRQGATNYGYTFGSGTRLTVV.

CDR3 sequence: CASTGHEGSGRAGYTGELFF. CDR3 DNA sequence: TGTGCCAGTACCGGCCACGAGGGAAGCGGGAGGGCCGGGTACACCGGGGAGCTGTTTTTT. This chain joins TRBV19 and TRBJ2-2; 10 positions match TRBD2. Trimming at V came to 7 bases and at J to 3 bases, leaving 20 bases not matched to a gene. The length of the CDR3 is 20 residues. The germline CDR1 and CDR2 sequences are LNHDA and SQIVND (reference sequence).

The CDR3 sequence: CASSTTVQVWQPQHF. The DNA of the CDR3 is TGTGCCAGCAGCACAACTGTACAGGTGTGGCAGCCCCAGCATTTT. The V call is TRBV11-3, the J call TRBJ1-5; D might be TRBD1 (5 bases). There are 15 residues in the CDR3. V shed 5 bases and J shed 7 bases, with 18 bases lying between them. Germline loops: CDR1 SGHNT, CDR2 YENEEA.

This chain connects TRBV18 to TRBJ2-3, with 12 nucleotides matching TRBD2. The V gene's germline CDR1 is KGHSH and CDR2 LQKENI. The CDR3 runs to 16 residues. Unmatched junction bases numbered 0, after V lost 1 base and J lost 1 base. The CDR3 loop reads CASSPRTSGGTDTQYF. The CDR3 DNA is TGTGCCAGCTCACCACGGACTAGCGGGGGCACAGATACGCAGTATTTT.

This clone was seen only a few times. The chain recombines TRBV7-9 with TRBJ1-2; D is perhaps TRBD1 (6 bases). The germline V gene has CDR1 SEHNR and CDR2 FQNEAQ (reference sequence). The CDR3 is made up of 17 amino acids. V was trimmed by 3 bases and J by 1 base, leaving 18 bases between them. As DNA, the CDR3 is TGTGCCAGCAGCTTGGAGATAGGGGGAGGGTTTAACTATGGCTACACCTTC. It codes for CASSLEIGGGFNYGYTF.

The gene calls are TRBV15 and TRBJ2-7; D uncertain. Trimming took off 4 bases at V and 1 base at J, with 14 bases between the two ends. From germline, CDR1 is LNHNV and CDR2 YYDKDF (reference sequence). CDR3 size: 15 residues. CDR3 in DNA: TGTGCCACCAGCACCGACACGACCTCTTCCTACGAGCAGTACTTC. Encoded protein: CATSTDTTSSYEQYF.

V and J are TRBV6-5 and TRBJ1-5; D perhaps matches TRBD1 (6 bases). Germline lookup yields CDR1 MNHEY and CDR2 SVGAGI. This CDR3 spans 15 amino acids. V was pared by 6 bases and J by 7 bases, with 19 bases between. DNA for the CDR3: TGTGCCAGCAGCGACACAATACAGGGAACCCAGCCCCAGCATTTT. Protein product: CASSDTIQGTQPQHF.

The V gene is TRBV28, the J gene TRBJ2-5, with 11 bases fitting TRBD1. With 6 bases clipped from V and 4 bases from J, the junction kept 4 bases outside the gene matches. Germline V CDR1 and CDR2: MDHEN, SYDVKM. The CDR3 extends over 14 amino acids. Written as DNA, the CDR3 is TGTGCCAGCAGGTCCGGGACAGGGGGAGAGACCCAGTACTTC. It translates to CASRSGTGGETQYF.

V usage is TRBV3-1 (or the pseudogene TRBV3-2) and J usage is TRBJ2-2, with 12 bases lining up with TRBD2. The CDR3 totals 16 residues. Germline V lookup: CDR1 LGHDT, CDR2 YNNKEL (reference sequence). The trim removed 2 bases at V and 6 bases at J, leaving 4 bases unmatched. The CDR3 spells CASSQYGLAGPGELFF. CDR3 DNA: TGTGCCAGCAGCCAATACGGACTAGCGGGACCCGGGGAGCTGTTTTTT.

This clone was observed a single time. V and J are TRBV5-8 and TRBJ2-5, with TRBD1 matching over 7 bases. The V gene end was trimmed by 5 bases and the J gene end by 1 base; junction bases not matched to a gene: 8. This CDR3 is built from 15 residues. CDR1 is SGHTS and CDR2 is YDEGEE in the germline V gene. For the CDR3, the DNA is TGTGCCAGCAGGCAGGGGGTGACGGGCCAAGAGACCCAGTACTTC. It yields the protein CASRQGVTGQETQYF.

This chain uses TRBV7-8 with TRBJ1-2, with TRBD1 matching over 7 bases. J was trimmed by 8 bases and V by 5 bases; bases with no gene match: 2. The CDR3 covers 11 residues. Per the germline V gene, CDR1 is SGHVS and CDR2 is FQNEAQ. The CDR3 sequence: CASSTGAGYTF. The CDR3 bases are TGTGCCAGCAGCACAGGGGCCGGCTACACCTTC.

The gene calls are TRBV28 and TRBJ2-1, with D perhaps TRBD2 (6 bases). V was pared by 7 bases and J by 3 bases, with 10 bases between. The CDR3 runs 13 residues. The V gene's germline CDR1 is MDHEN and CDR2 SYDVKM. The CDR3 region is CASTGGDYNEQFF. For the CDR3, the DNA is TGTGCCAGCACTGGCGGGGACTACAATGAGCAGTTCTTC.

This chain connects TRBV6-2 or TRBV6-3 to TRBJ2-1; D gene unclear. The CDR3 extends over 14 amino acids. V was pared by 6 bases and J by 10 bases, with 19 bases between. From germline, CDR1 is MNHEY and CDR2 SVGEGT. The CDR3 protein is CASRPHARENEQFF. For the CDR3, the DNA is TGTGCCAGCAGACCTCACGCTAGAGAAAACGAGCAGTTCTTC.

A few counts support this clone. CDR3 bases: TGCAGTGCTAGTGACCGGGGATCTGACATCCGAGAGACCCAGTACTTC. Protein product: CSASDRGSDIRETQYF. The chain employs TRBV20-1 and TRBJ2-5, with D possibly being TRBD2 (5 bases). This CDR3 region has 16 residues. Germline V CDR1 and CDR2: DFQATT, SNEGSKA (reference sequence). Trimming pared 3 bases from V and 4 bases from J, leaving 21 bases between.

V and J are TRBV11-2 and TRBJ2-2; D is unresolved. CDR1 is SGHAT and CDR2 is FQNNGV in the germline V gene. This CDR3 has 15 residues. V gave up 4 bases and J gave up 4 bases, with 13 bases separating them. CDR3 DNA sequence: TGTGCCAGCAGCTCGAGTGGAGTCGGCACCGGGGAGCTGTTTTTT. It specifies CASSSSGVGTGELFF. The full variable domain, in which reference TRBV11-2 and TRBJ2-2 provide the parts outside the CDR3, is EAGVAQSPRYKIIEKRQSVAFWCNPISGHATLYWYQQILGQGPKLLIQFQNNGVVDDSQLPKDRFSAERLKGVDSTLKIQPAKLEDSAVYLCASSSSGVGTGELFFGEGSRLTVL.